A single sample gave rise to the 22 T cell receptor beta chains below, sequenced in a study of early T cells in non-severe SARS-CoV-2 infection. TCRdb passed the 5' RACE reads through MiXCR, listing each CDR3 protein once. Of some 80,000 distinct CDR3 sequences in the sample, roughly 15% were seen once. The sequencing sample was made of whole blood. The receptors derive from an adult who was a healthcare worker with PCR-confirmed SARS-CoV-2 infection or an uninfected control (not recorded which).

This sequence joins TRBV27 and TRBJ2-5; no definite D call. CDR3 length equals 12 residues. CDR1 and CDR2 (germline): MNHEY, SMNVEV (reference sequence). V lost 6 bases, J lost 0 bases, and 5 bases lay in between. CDR3 residues: CASSSDQETQYF. The CDR3 DNA reads TGTGCCAGCAGCTCTGACCAAGAGACCCAGTACTTC.

Only a few counts were recorded for this clonotype. The rearrangement uses TRBV11-2 and TRBJ2-7, with 8 bases identical to TRBD2. CDR1 and CDR2 from the germline V gene are SGHAT and FQNNGV. The V segment lost 3 bases and the J segment 6 bases; nucleotides outside the gene matches: 7. The CDR3 spans 14 residues. CDR3 region: CASSLAGLVIEQYF. In DNA, the CDR3 is TGTGCCAGCAGCTTGGCGGGACTAGTCATCGAGCAGTACTTC.

The V call is TRBV2, the J call TRBJ2-7, with D unresolved. The CDR3 spans 14 residues. Per the germline V gene, CDR1 is SNHLY and CDR2 is FYNNEI. Trimming pared 3 bases from V and 2 bases from J, leaving 11 bases between. The CDR3 DNA reads as TGTGCCAGCAGTGATGGTAGGGTACCCTACGAGCAGTACTTC. It translates to CASSDGRVPYEQYF.

The table lists this clonotype with a few counts. V is TRBV7-6 and J is TRBJ1-4; D is possibly TRBD1 (6 bases). V dropped 2 bases and J dropped 2 bases, with 12 bases sitting between them. The CDR3 consists of 16 residues. Germline V gives CDR1 SGHVS, CDR2 FNYEAQ. CDR3 in DNA: TGTGCCAGCAGCTTAACAACAGGGTCCACTAATGAAAAACTGTTTTTT. Translation: CASSLTTGSTNEKLFF.

This clonotype was seen repeatedly, ten times or more. A junction boundary mismatches the germline segment, possibly from a read error. The chain employs TRBV14 and TRBJ1-1; D gene ambiguous. Per germline, CDR1 SGHDN and CDR2 FVKESK. The CDR3 runs to 14 residues. The CDR3 nucleotides read TGTGCCAGCAGCCAAGCCACGGTGGGCACTGAAGTTTTCTTT. Translation: CASSQATVGTEVFF. The complete variable domain, with remaining parts taken from reference TRBV14 and TRBJ1-1, reads EAGVTQFPSHSVIEKGQTVTLRCDPISGHDNLYWYRRVMGKEIKFLLHFVKESKQDESGMPNNRFLAERTGGTYSTLKVQPAELEDSGVYFCASSQATVGTEVFFGQGTRLTVV.

There are many counts of this clonotype. The chain links TRBV30 to TRBJ1-1, with a tentative D call TRBD1 (5 bases). Germline values: CDR1 GTSNPN, CDR2 SVGIG (reference sequence). CDR3 length equals 11 residues. The ends were cut back, 7 bases at V and 6 bases at J, with 12 bases in the middle. This CDR3 reads CALGPQAEAFF. DNA of the CDR3: TGTGCCTTGGGACCACAGGCTGAAGCTTTCTTT.

This clonotype was detected many times. V and J are TRBV6-2 or TRBV6-3 and TRBJ2-5, with 8 bases aligning to TRBD2. Germline V gene data show CDR1 as MNHEY and CDR2 as SVGEGT. Germline trimming cut 6 bases from V and 0 bases from J; bases unmatched to any gene: 6. The CDR3 loop spans 15 amino acids. The CDR3 spells CASRELAAYQETQYF. The DNA for the CDR3 is TGTGCCAGCAGAGAACTAGCGGCGTACCAAGAGACCCAGTACTTC.

The V gene is TRBV7-9, the J gene TRBJ2-7; tentatively, D is TRBD1 or TRBD2 (5 bases each). The V gene lost 5 bases and the J gene lost 3 bases, with 17 bases spanning the gap. CDR3 length: 15 amino acids. The germline V gene has CDR1 SEHNR and CDR2 FQNEAQ (reference sequence). CDR3 in DNA: TGTGCCAGCAGCCTGGATTGGGGGATCGTCTACGAGCAGTACTTC. This translates into CASSLDWGIVYEQYF.

This clonotype was seen only a few times. The V gene is TRBV6-2 or TRBV6-3, the J gene TRBJ2-2; no definite D call. Germline V gene sequence: CDR1 MNHEY, CDR2 SVGEGT. The CDR3 has 14 amino acids. Trimming took off 5 bases at V and 5 bases at J, with 12 bases between the two ends. This chain's CDR3 is CASSAHKFTGELFF. In DNA, the CDR3 is TGTGCCAGCAGTGCACACAAGTTTACCGGGGAGCTGTTTTTT.

The rearrangement links TRBV9 to TRBJ2-1, with 11 bases aligning to TRBD2. Per the germline V gene, CDR1 is SGDLS and CDR2 is YYNGEE. V lost 0 bases, J lost 10 bases, and 9 bases stayed unmatched. The CDR3 runs 16 residues. The CDR3 loop is CASSVGFSGGAWEQFF. The CDR3 DNA reads TGTGCCAGCAGCGTAGGTTTTAGCGGGGGGGCCTGGGAGCAGTTCTTC.

The rearrangement links TRBV6-1 to TRBJ2-1; the match to TRBD1 covers 9 bases. The CDR3 loop spans 16 amino acids. Losses at the gene ends were 1 base for V and 7 bases for J; bases not matched to a gene: 8. Germline loops: CDR1 MNHNS, CDR2 SASEGT. CDR3 in amino acids: CASSEGDRVVGNEQFF. The CDR3 region has the DNA TGTGCCAGCAGTGAAGGGGACAGGGTGGTAGGGAATGAGCAGTTCTTC.

This clonotype was observed many times. The J gene is TRBJ2-3, the V gene TRBV5-1; the D gene is possibly TRBD2 (6 bases). The germline V gene encodes CDR1 SGHRS and CDR2 YFSETQ. The CDR3 is made up of 15 amino acids. Trimming stripped 1 base from V and 2 bases from J, with 11 bases between. The DNA for the CDR3 is TGCGCCAGCAGCTTGCCTCGACTAGACACAGATACGCAGTATTTT. Translation gives CASSLPRLDTDTQYF. The complete variable domain, with remaining parts taken from reference TRBV5-1 and TRBJ2-3, reads KAGVTQTPRYLIKTRGQQVTLSCSPISGHRSVSWYQQTPGQGLQFLFEYFSETQRNKGNFPGRFSGRQFSNSRSEMNVSTLELGDSALYLCASSLPRLDTDTQYFGPGTRLTVL.

The sample holds many counts of this clonotype. This chain joins TRBV12-3 or TRBV12-4 and TRBJ2-5, with TRBD1 as a possible D gene (5 bases). Trimming shortened V by 1 base and J by 2 bases, and 17 bases separated the two germline ends. This CDR3 contains 17 residues. The CDR3 here is CASSLDRYTGLQETQYF. CDR3 DNA sequence: TGTGCCAGCAGTTTAGATCGCTACACAGGCCTACAAGAGACCCAGTACTTC.

V gene TRBV6-1 combines with J gene TRBJ1-5; possibly TRBD1 for D (6 bases). The CDR3 is 14 amino acids. Germline V gives CDR1 MNHNS, CDR2 SASEGT. CDR3 nucleotide sequence: TGTGACGGCAGGGGTGGGATAGGCAATCAGCCCCAGCATTTT. This codes for CDGRGGIGNQPQHF.

The chain links TRBV20-1 to TRBJ2-1; 8 bases are a match to TRBD2. The CDR3 contains 15 residues. The junction had 8 bases not matched to a gene; V was cut back by 5 bases and J by 2 bases. CDR1 is DFQATT, CDR2 SNEGSKA, per germline (reference sequence). CDR3 residues: CSADGGEGAYNEQFF. The CDR3 DNA sequence: TGCAGTGCTGACGGGGGGGAAGGCGCCTACAATGAGCAGTTCTTC.

The V gene is TRBV7-6, the J gene TRBJ1-5; D gene ambiguous. V lost 1 base, J lost 10 bases, and 14 bases lay in between. Germline V gene sequence: CDR1 SGHVS, CDR2 FNYEAQ. CDR3 length equals 14 residues. The CDR3 here is CASSLELGMGPQHF. The CDR3 DNA follows: TGTGCCAGCAGCTTAGAACTGGGGATGGGACCCCAGCATTTT.

The sample holds many counts of this clonotype. The chain couples TRBV11-2 to TRBJ2-3; perhaps TRBD2 as D (6 bases). This CDR3 is built from 16 residues. Per germline, CDR1 SGHAT and CDR2 FQNNGV. Trimming cost V 3 bases and J 3 bases, with 16 bases left between them. The CDR3 sequence is CASSFPMEGRTDTQYF. In nucleotides, the CDR3 is TGTGCCAGCAGCTTTCCCATGGAGGGGAGGACAGATACGCAGTATTTT.

In this sample, this clonotype turned up many times. The chain uses TRBV7-2 and TRBJ2-7; 9 bases fit TRBD1. The CDR3 extends over 18 amino acids. V dropped 4 bases and J dropped 5; count of bases not matched to a gene: 18. Germline CDR1 SGHTA, CDR2 FQGNSA. The CDR3 sequence is CASSSFGPYGTGPHEQYF. The DNA for the CDR3 is TGTGCCAGCAGCTCTTTTGGGCCTTACGGGACAGGGCCTCACGAGCAGTACTTC. The full variable domain, its missing parts supplied by reference TRBV7-2 and TRBJ2-7, is GAGVSQSPSNKVTEKGKDVELRCDPISGHTALYWYRQSLGQGLEFLIYFQGNSAPDKSGLPSDRFSAERTGGSVSTLTIQRTQQEDSAVYLCASSSFGPYGTGPHEQYFGPGTRLTVT.

This clonotype has a handful of counts. This rearrangement joins TRBV19 to TRBJ2-1; 10 nucleotides line up with TRBD1. This CDR3 is 14 amino acids long. J gave up 6 bases and V 6 bases, and 5 bases lay outside the gene matches. CDR1 is LNHDA and CDR2 is SQIVND in the germline V gene (reference sequence). The CDR3 DNA sequence: TGTGCCAGTAGAGGACAGGGGGTTGCCAATGAGCAGTTCTTC. This gives the protein CASRGQGVANEQFF.

The rearrangement joins TRBV11-2 to TRBJ2-1, with 11 bases lining up with TRBD2. The germline V gene has CDR1 SGHAT and CDR2 FQNNGV. The J segment lost 5 bases and the V segment lost 3 bases, leaving 6 bases of the junction unmatched. The CDR3 spans 16 residues. CDR3 residues: CASSFEIAGGNNEQFF. The CDR3 DNA is TGTGCCAGCAGCTTCGAAATAGCGGGGGGGAACAATGAGCAGTTCTTC.

This clonotype was detected ten times or more. V and J are TRBV27 and TRBJ1-1; a possible D gene is TRBD1 (6 bases). Germline lookup yields CDR1 MNHEY and CDR2 SMNVEV (reference sequence). CDR3 length: 13 residues. With 6 bases removed from V and 3 bases from J, the gap between germline ends came to 11 bases. CDR3 loop: CASRTGLYTEAFF. For the CDR3, the DNA is TGTGCCAGCAGAACAGGGCTCTACACTGAAGCTTTCTTT.

Many counts were recorded for this clonotype. The chain links TRBV10-2 to TRBJ1-4; D remains ambiguous. Looked up from germline, CDR1 is WSHSY and CDR2 is SAAADI. Trimming cost V 4 bases and J 4 bases, with 13 bases left between them. This CDR3 spans 15 amino acids. CDR3 in DNA: TGCGCCAGCAGTGTAGAAGGCTTACATAATGAAAAACTGTTTTTT. This encodes CASSVEGLHNEKLFF.